These 13 T cell receptor beta chains were sequenced from one sample in a study of control samples from healthy donors and cancer patients. The protocol was immunoSEQ multiplex PCR, while the TCRdb copy is restricted to in-frame clones and leaves out a portion. The repertoire holds about 100,000 clones, with less than 90% as singletons. Sequencing was performed on blood. Receptors originate from a woman in her fifties or sixties in good health.

This chain uses TRBV12-5 with TRBJ2-4; 8 bases line up with TRBD1. CDR3 length equals 14 residues. CDR1 is LGHNT, CDR2 FRNRAP, per germline. Trimming took 6 bases from V and 8 from J; bases not matched to a gene: 9. DNA for the CDR3: TGTGCTAGTGGCTCTCAGGGGGCTGAGTACATTCAGTACTTC. Its protein product is CASGSQGAEYIQYF. The full variable domain, with the rest looked up from reference TRBV12-5 and TRBJ2-4, is DARVTQTPRHKVTEMGQEVTMRCQPILGHNTVFWYRQTMMQGLELLAYFRNRAPLDDSGMPKDRFSAEMPDATLATLKIQPSEPRDSAVYFCASGSQGAEYIQYFGAGTRLSVL.

The V gene is TRBV6-4, the J gene TRBJ2-7; 7 nucleotides match TRBD2. The J segment lost 2 bases and the V segment lost 3 bases, leaving 7 bases of the junction unmatched. The CDR3 totals 15 residues. CDR1 MRHNA and CDR2 SNTAGT come from the germline V gene. The CDR3 DNA reads TGTGCCAGCAGTGAACGCGGGAGATCAACCTACGAGCAGTACGTC. Translated, it gives CASSERGRSTYEQYV.

The J gene is TRBJ2-1, the V gene TRBV7-9, with 8 bases fitting TRBD1. Germline V gene data show CDR1 as SEHNR and CDR2 as FQNEAQ (reference sequence). This CDR3 comprises 15 residues. Trimming at V came to 5 bases and at J to 8 bases, leaving 11 bases not matched to a gene. For the CDR3, the DNA is TGTGCCAGCAGCGACGGGACAGGCCCTCGGGATGAGCAGTTCTTC. Translation: CASSDGTGPRDEQFF.

The rearrangement links TRBV7-2 to TRBJ1-1; D not certain. Germline CDR1 reads SGHTA; CDR2 reads FQGNSA. Trimming cost V 5 bases and J 0 bases, with 7 bases left between them. CDR3 length: 13 amino acids. The CDR3 loop is CASSPGLNTEAFF. CDR3 DNA: TGTGCCAGCAGCCCTGGGCTGAACACTGAAGCTTTCTTT.

This sequence joins TRBV5-6 and TRBJ2-5, with D maybe TRBD1 (6 bases). Trimming took off 1 base at V and 2 bases at J, with 12 bases between the two ends. The CDR3 has 15 amino acids. Germline assignment: CDR1 SGHDT and CDR2 YYEEEE. The CDR3 is CASSLLNGQQETQYF. The DNA of the CDR3 is TGTGCCAGCAGCTTGCTCAATGGACAGCAAGAGACCCAGTACTTC. The full variable domain, in which reference TRBV5-6 and TRBJ2-5 provide the parts outside the CDR3, is DAGVTQSPTHLIKTRGQQVTLRCSPKSGHDTVSWYQQALGQGPQFIFQYYEEEERQRGNFPDRFSGHQFPNYSSELNVNALLLGDSALYLCASSLLNGQQETQYFGPGTRLLVL.

The chain recombines TRBV6-5 with TRBJ1-2, with TRBD1 identical over 9 bases. From germline, CDR1 is MNHEY and CDR2 SVGAGI. The CDR3 spans 14 residues. Unmatched junction bases numbered 0, after V lost 0 bases and J lost 4 bases. The CDR3 spells CASSYSTGGYGYTF. The CDR3 DNA is TGTGCCAGCAGTTACTCGACAGGGGGCTATGGCTACACCTTC.

This chain links TRBV6-1 with TRBJ1-2; 10 bases agree with TRBD1. Germline V CDR1 and CDR2: MNHNS, SASEGT. This CDR3 is 15 amino acids long. The V gene end was trimmed by 1 base and the J gene end by 3 bases; junction bases not matched to a gene: 2. CDR3 loop: CASSEVGQGDYGYTF. The CDR3 DNA is TGTGCCAGCAGTGAAGTAGGACAGGGGGACTATGGCTACACCTTC.

The gene calls are TRBV25-1 and TRBJ1-5; 9 bases match TRBD1. J gave up 7 bases and V 2 bases, and 9 bases lay outside the gene matches. Germline lookup yields CDR1 MGHDK and CDR2 SYGVNS. The CDR3 is made up of 16 amino acids. CDR3 sequence: CASSEGTGSAEQPQHF. The CDR3 coding sequence is TGTGCCAGCAGTGAAGGGACAGGGTCGGCAGAACAGCCCCAGCATTTT.

The rearrangement links TRBV19 to TRBJ2-3; D call uncertain. V was cut by 3 bases and J by 2 bases, with 9 bases left in between. Germline V gene data show CDR1 as LNHDA and CDR2 as SQIVND (reference sequence). There are 14 residues in the CDR3. CDR3 DNA: TGTGCCAGTAGTATTTGGGGAAACACAGATACGCAGTATTTT. Residues: CASSIWGNTDTQYF.

The chain couples TRBV6-2 or TRBV6-3 to TRBJ1-4; TRBD1 agrees at 7 bases. There are 14 residues in the CDR3. Germline V gene data show CDR1 as MNHEY and CDR2 as SVGEGT. V trimming: 5 bases; J trimming: 5 bases; junction bases outside the gene matches: 5. The CDR3: CASSPSGQNEKLFF. CDR3 DNA sequence: TGTGCCAGCAGTCCCTCGGGACAGAATGAAAAACTGTTTTTT.

This sequence joins TRBV4-3 and TRBJ2-1; D is ambiguous. Trimming pared 1 base from V and 4 bases from J, leaving 5 bases between. The CDR3 is made up of 13 amino acids. Germline V lookup: CDR1 LGHNA, CDR2 YSLEER. CDR3 in amino acids: CASSQGQYNEQFF. DNA for the CDR3: TGCGCCAGCAGCCAAGGACAATACAATGAGCAGTTCTTC.

This chain links TRBV5-6 with TRBJ2-2, with D unclear. The CDR3 has 14 amino acids. V was clipped by 0 bases and J by 5 bases, with 8 bases between them. The V gene's germline CDR1 is SGHDT and CDR2 YYEEEE. DNA for the CDR3: TGTGCCAGCAGCTTGGTCGGGTTTACCGGGGAGCTGTTTTTT. Its protein is CASSLVGFTGELFF.

The count of this clone is one. This chain uses TRBV7-3 with TRBJ2-1; tentatively, D is TRBD2 (6 bases). The ends were cut back, 3 bases at V and 6 bases at J, with 9 bases in the middle. The germline V gene has CDR1 SGHTA and CDR2 FQGTGA. This CDR3 is built from 13 residues. CDR3 loop: CASSLLASNEQFF. The CDR3 DNA reads as TGTGCCAGCAGCTTGCTAGCGAGCAATGAGCAGTTCTTC.